The 23 T cell receptor beta chains given below trace back to one sample, sequenced in a study of blood T cell repertoires in COVID-19. TCRdb's copy holds only in-frame clones and misses some; the assay was immunoSEQ multiplex PCR. The sample lists about 280,000 clones, about nine tenths occurring once. The sequenced sample consisted of peripheral blood. Receptors were obtained from a woman aged 25 to 39 with COVID-19, enrolled during active disease.

This clone was detected a few times. The CDR3 loop is CASSFALSGIYGYTF. Here the CDR3 DNA reads TGTGCCAGCAGTTTTGCCCTATCGGGGATTTATGGCTACACCTTC. The chain employs TRBV27 and TRBJ1-2; unclear D gene. From germline, CDR1 is MNHEY and CDR2 SMNVEV (reference sequence). V shed 3 bases and J shed 5 bases, with 16 bases lying between them. The CDR3 extends over 15 amino acids.

The CDR3 nucleotides are TGTGCCAGCAGCTTCTCACAAGCTCGGGGGAACACTGAAGCTTTCTTT. Encoded protein: CASSFSQARGNTEAFF. The V and J genes are TRBV9 and TRBJ1-1; D is uncertain. CDR1 is SGDLS and CDR2 is YYNGEE in the germline V gene. The CDR3 contains 16 residues. With 4 bases removed from V and 1 base from J, the gap between germline ends came to 17 bases. The variable domain in full, completed from reference TRBV9 and TRBJ1-1, reads DSGVTQTPKHLITATGQRVTLRCSPRSGDLSVYWYQQSLDQGLQFLIQYYNGEERAKGNILERFSAQQFPDLHSELNLSSLELGDSALYFCASSFSQARGNTEAFFGQGTRLTVV.

This chain connects TRBV2 to TRBJ2-1; 9 nucleotides agree with TRBD2. Germline-derived CDR1 and CDR2 are SNHLY and FYNNEI. V shed 4 bases and J 7 bases; nucleotides not matched to a gene: 8. The CDR3 sequence is 15 residues long. CDR3 DNA: TGTGCCAGCAGTGTACGGCGGGGGGGCGCGAATGAGCAGTTCTTC. It is translated as CASSVRRGGANEQFF. Filled out from reference TRBV2 and TRBJ2-1, the complete variable domain reads EPEVTQTPSHQVTQMGQEVILRCVPISNHLYFYWYRQILGQKVEFLVSFYNNEISEKSEIFDDQFSVERPDGSNFTLKIRSTKLEDSAMYFCASSVRRGGANEQFFGPGTRLTVL.

The sample holds a few counts of this clone. This chain connects TRBV7-2 to TRBJ1-2; 9 bases map to TRBD1. With V trimmed by 5 bases and J by 6 bases, 4 bases remained unmatched. Germline CDR1 SGHTA, CDR2 FQGNSA. The CDR3 length is 13 residues. The DNA for the CDR3 is TGTGCCAGCAGCACCCGGACAGGGGATGGCTACACCTTC. Protein: CASSTRTGDGYTF.

This chain links TRBV12-3 or TRBV12-4 with TRBJ1-2; 7 bases agree with TRBD1. V trimming: 6 bases; J trimming: 3 bases; junction bases outside the gene matches: 4. This CDR3 comprises 13 residues. CDR3 bases: TGTGCCAGCAGGCATACAGGGGACTATGGCTACACCTTC. This gives the protein CASRHTGDYGYTF.

The genes are TRBV21-1 and TRBJ1-3; no check of the table's D call, TRBD1, against the DNA was made. TRBV21-1 is a pseudogene. The CDR3 sequence is 19 residues long. Here the CDR3 DNA reads TGTGCCAGCAGCCCAATAACGGCCCACAGGGTAAAGGCGGGAAACACCATATATTTT. Amino acid sequence: CASSPITAHRVKAGNTIYF.

This rearrangement joins TRBV19 to TRBJ1-2; tentatively, D is TRBD1 (6 bases). CDR3 size: 13 residues. Deletions cut 10 bases from V and 2 bases from J, with 14 bases between. Germline V gene data show CDR1 as LNHDA and CDR2 as SQIVND (reference sequence). The CDR3 region has the DNA TGTGCCACCAGCCGAACAGGGAACTATGGCTACACCTTC. Protein sequence: CATSRTGNYGYTF.

The rearrangement joins TRBV4-1 to TRBJ1-3, with D possibly TRBD1 on 5 matching bases. The V end was cut by 2 bases, the J end by 0 bases, with 14 bases between. CDR3 length equals 17 residues. Per the germline V gene, CDR1 is MGHRA and CDR2 is YSYEKL. Written as DNA, the CDR3 is TGCGCCAGCAGCCAAACGCCACCGGGGGGCTCTGGAAACACCATATATTTT. This encodes CASSQTPPGGSGNTIYF.

The chain uses TRBV5-1 and TRBJ2-3, with 8 bases aligning to TRBD2. The CDR3 has 15 amino acids. Trimming cost V 1 base and J 3 bases; bases outside gene matches: 4. In germline, CDR1 is SGHRS, CDR2 YFSETQ. The CDR3 DNA follows: TGCGCCAGCAGCTTGCCAGCGGGGGCAACAGATACGCAGTATTTT. It codes for CASSLPAGATDTQYF.

This chain links TRBV7-9 with TRBJ1-5; the D gene is possibly TRBD1 (5 bases). This CDR3 has 15 residues. CDR1 is SEHNR, CDR2 FQNEAQ, per germline (reference sequence). Trimming pared 2 bases from V and 3 bases from J, leaving 11 bases between. The CDR3 here is CASSLPGGNNQPQHF. DNA of the CDR3: TGTGCCAGCAGCTTACCCGGGGGGAACAATCAGCCCCAGCATTTT.

V and J are TRBV11-1 and TRBJ1-2, with TRBD1 as a possible D gene (6 bases). Per germline, CDR1 SGHAT and CDR2 FQDESV (reference sequence). V was shortened by 5 bases and J by 8 bases, with 18 bases between the two germline ends. The CDR3 runs to 14 residues. The CDR3 DNA follows: TGTGCCAGCAGCCTAGAGGGGACATCCGGAGGCTACACCTTC. This codes for CASSLEGTSGGYTF.

This chain uses TRBV6-2 or TRBV6-3 with TRBJ1-5; D is possibly TRBD1 (6 bases). Trimming took 4 bases from V and 3 from J, leaving 25 bases between them. Germline V gene data show CDR1 as MNHEY and CDR2 as SVGEGT. The CDR3 contains 19 residues. CDR3 in amino acids: CASSSHTPRDKAFNQPQHF. The CDR3 nucleotides read TGTGCCAGCAGTTCCCACACCCCCCGGGACAAGGCGTTCAATCAGCCCCAGCATTTT.

The V call is TRBV6-5, the J call TRBJ2-7; D is possibly TRBD1 (6 bases). V lost 6 bases and J lost 3, with 12 bases in between. This CDR3 has 13 amino acids. The germline CDR1 and CDR2 sequences are MNHEY and SVGAGI. In nucleotides, the CDR3 is TGTGCCAGCAGCGGCGGACAGTTCTACGAGCAGTACTTC. This translates into CASSGGQFYEQYF.

V and J are TRBV29-1 and TRBJ1-1; D is uncertain. V was cut by 5 bases and J by 0 bases, with 13 bases left in between. Germline CDR1 SQVTM, CDR2 ANQGSEA. This CDR3 has 14 amino acids. The CDR3 bases are TGCAGCGTTTCCCTACAGAAGATGAACACTGAAGCTTTCTTT. It codes for CSVSLQKMNTEAFF.

This rearrangement joins TRBV5-1 to TRBJ2-1; 12 nucleotides agree with TRBD1. This CDR3 contains 14 residues. The germline CDR1 and CDR2 sequences are SGHRS and YFSETQ. V shed 7 bases, J shed 7 bases, and the junction held 6 bases outside the gene matches. CDR3 in DNA: TGCGCCAGCGCGGCGGGACAGGGGGCGAATGAGCAGTTCTTC. Translating it yields CASAAGQGANEQFF.

The chain couples TRBV5-1 to TRBJ1-6, with D possibly TRBD1 on 6 matching bases. The CDR3 has 15 amino acids. The V end lost 7 bases, the J end lost 5 bases, and 16 bases lay between the germline ends. Looked up from germline, CDR1 is SGHRS and CDR2 is YFSETQ. The CDR3 sequence is CASGTGPFNNSPLHF. In DNA, the CDR3 is TGCGCCAGCGGAACAGGGCCTTTTAATAATTCACCCCTCCACTTT.

This clone appeared once. V gene TRBV19 combines with J gene TRBJ1-5; no reliable D call. With 3 bases removed from V and 8 bases from J, the gap between germline ends came to 11 bases. The CDR3 is made up of 13 amino acids. Germline CDR1 and CDR2: LNHDA and SQIVND (reference sequence). This chain's CDR3 is CASSIGPSEPQHF. CDR3 nucleotides: TGTGCCAGTAGTATTGGTCCTTCGGAGCCCCAGCATTTT.

J is TRBJ2-5 and V is TRBV7-9; 9 bases align to TRBD1. V shed 5 bases and J 4 bases; nucleotides not matched to a gene: 8. Germline lookup yields CDR1 SEHNR and CDR2 FQNEAQ (reference sequence). The CDR3 spans 15 residues. Here the CDR3 reads CASSKLDRGGETQYF. In DNA, the CDR3 is TGTGCCAGCAGCAAACTGGACAGGGGAGGAGAGACCCAGTACTTC.

This clone appeared a single time. The chain combines TRBV7-9 with TRBJ1-1; a possible D gene is TRBD1 (6 bases). V was pared by 5 bases and J by 0 bases, with 16 bases between. The CDR3 is 16 amino acids. CDR1 SEHNR and CDR2 FQNEAQ come from the germline V gene (reference sequence). CDR3 residues: CASSLAGAGMNTEAFF. The CDR3 coding sequence is TGTGCCAGCAGCCTTGCGGGGGCTGGGATGAACACTGAAGCTTTCTTT.

CDR3 loop: CASSSPALAGGGTDTQYF. The CDR3, as DNA: TGTGCCAGCAGCTCCCCTGCCTTAGCGGGGGGCGGCACAGATACGCAGTATTTT. The V call is TRBV7-9, the J call TRBJ2-3, with 10 bases that match TRBD2. The CDR3 length is 18 residues. Germline lookup yields CDR1 SEHNR and CDR2 FQNEAQ (reference sequence). J was trimmed by 1 base and V by 4 bases; bases with no gene match: 11.

The chain recombines TRBV12-3 or TRBV12-4 with TRBJ2-3; D gene unclear. The V and J ends lost 10 bases and 3 bases respectively, with 14 bases between them. This CDR3 is 13 amino acids long. CDR3 sequence (DNA): TGTGCCACCTCTCGTGCGGCTACAGATACGCAGTATTTT. Its translation: CATSRAATDTQYF.

This chain uses TRBV27 with TRBJ1-1; TRBD1 matches 9 bases. V was clipped by 3 bases and J by 2 bases; unmatched bases: 10. The germline V gene has CDR1 MNHEY and CDR2 SMNVEV (reference sequence). There are 17 residues in the CDR3. The CDR3 region has the DNA TGTGCCAGCAGTTTCTACTTACAGGGGGCAGCTAACACTGAAGCTTTCTTT. Amino acids: CASSFYLQGAANTEAFF.

The rearrangement uses TRBV6-6 and TRBJ1-1; no firm D call. CDR1 MNHNY and CDR2 SVGAGI come from the germline V gene (reference sequence). The V end lost 5 bases, the J end lost 0 bases, and 13 bases lay between the germline ends. There are 15 residues in the CDR3. CDR3 sequence (DNA): TGTGCCAGCAGTGGCCAATACCCGTTGAACACTGAAGCTTTCTTT. This encodes CASSGQYPLNTEAFF.